This T cell receptor beta chain was captured by sequencing in a study of blood T cell repertoires in COVID-19. The overall study: Samples came from the United States, Italy and Spain, spanning acute and convalescent COVID-19. T cells, B-cell-depleted T cells, or PBMCs provided the cDNA or gDNA that served as material.

Per the study methods: Quantification of nucleated cells was approximated via reference gene primer amplification. Generated by immunoSEQ multiplex PCR, the TCRdb table keeps only in-frame clones and is missing some. V, J and clone size are taken as reported in that table, and D and trimming were inferred from the DNA itself. This table has over 60,000 clones, about 80% appearing once. In germline, CDR1 is MRHNA, CDR2 SNTAGT. This CDR3 is built from 14 residues. Losses at the gene ends were 4 bases for V and 11 bases for J; bases not matched to a gene: 11. The V call is TRBV6-4, the J call TRBJ1-1; 9 bases line up with TRBD1. The receptor was derived from a man older than 75 with active or convalescent COVID-19. The source material was peripheral blood. The DNA of the CDR3 is TGTGCCAGCAGTGCGTCTCCGACAGGGGGAAGGGCTTTCTTT. Its protein is CASSASPTGGRAFF.